This T cell receptor beta chain derives from a study of identical twins. A universal primer site arose from template switching, and cDNA bore unique molecular identifiers. TCRdb re-called the 5' RACE reads through MiXCR, storing one row per CDR3 protein. Of roughly 710,000 distinct CDR3 sequences listed, 6% to 6.5% were seen once; the top ten hold roughly 1.6%. This clonotype has at least ten counts. Its antigen is unknown. Donors were all healthy Caucasians. CDR3 length: 13 residues. Looked up from germline, CDR1 is SGHRS and CDR2 is YFSETQ. Deletions cut 2 bases from V and 5 bases from J, with 10 bases between. Regarding the study as a whole: Sequences that were out-of-frame, alpha and twin-shared displayed an excess of low generation probability. Cord blood's abundant beta clonotypes had fewer insertions, unlike memory repertoires.

The sequencing sample was made of naive T cells sorted from blood. This sequence originates from a man between 18 and 29 years old in good health. The chain recombines TRBV5-1 with TRBJ1-1, with D perhaps TRBD1 (5 bases). CDR3 region: CASSFQGETEAFF. The DNA of the CDR3 is TGCGCCAGCAGCTTTCAGGGTGAAACTGAAGCTTTCTTT.